The next 30 T cell receptor beta chains were all read from a single sample in a study of blood T cell repertoires in COVID-19. Clones were read by immunoSEQ multiplex PCR, and TCRdb kept only the in-frame ones, dropping some. This sample carries 350,000 to 450,000 clones, around 87% of them seen once, and the ten largest clones take about 1.9%. The sequenced sample was PBMCs or T cells enriched from blood (not recorded which). The origin of the receptors is a middle-aged man in a cohort exposed to, infected with or recovered from COVID-19 (not recorded which).

The chain is built from TRBV3-1 (or the pseudogene TRBV3-2) and TRBJ2-6; no firm D call. With 1 base removed from V and 1 base from J, the gap between germline ends came to 8 bases. This CDR3 has 16 residues. Germline V lookup: CDR1 LGHDT, CDR2 YNNKEL (reference sequence). In DNA, the CDR3 is TGTGCCAGCAGCCAAGTCGGCGGTTCTGGGGCCAACGTCCTGACTTTC. Its protein product is CASSQVGGSGANVLTF.

J is TRBJ2-7 and V is TRBV13; 9 bases line up with TRBD2. Germline lookup yields CDR1 PRHDT and CDR2 FYEKMQ (reference sequence). J was trimmed by 4 bases and V by 1 base; bases with no gene match: 8. This CDR3 spans 16 amino acids. CDR3 nucleotides: TGTGCCAGCAGCTTAGAGCGGCGGGAGGGCCGTTACGAGCAGTACTTC. Amino acid sequence: CASSLERREGRYEQYF.

Here the CDR3 reads CASSFGTEPQPLHF. The CDR3 coding sequence is TGTGCCAGCAGCTTTGGGACAGAACCCCAACCCCTCCACTTT. This sequence joins TRBV7-9 and TRBJ1-6; 7 nucleotides align to TRBD1. This CDR3 comprises 14 residues. With 3 bases clipped from V and 12 bases from J, the junction kept 8 bases outside the gene matches. Germline loops: CDR1 SEHNR, CDR2 FQNEAQ (reference sequence).

The genes are TRBV5-1 and TRBJ1-1; D not resolved. Trimming pared 2 bases from V and 8 bases from J, leaving 16 bases between. This CDR3 has 14 residues. Germline V gene sequence: CDR1 SGHRS, CDR2 YFSETQ. DNA for the CDR3: TGCGCCAGCAGCTTTGGGCAGGCGAGCAGGGAAGCTTTCTTT. It is translated as CASSFGQASREAFF.

V usage is TRBV19 and J usage is TRBJ2-1, with 7 bases that match TRBD2. Germline V lookup: CDR1 LNHDA, CDR2 SQIVND (reference sequence). This CDR3 is built from 16 residues. Trimming removed 3 bases from V and 8 bases from J; junction bases left unmatched: 13. The CDR3 loop reads CASSIGAGLQDHEQFF. CDR3 bases: TGTGCCAGTAGTATCGGAGCGGGACTACAGGATCATGAGCAGTTCTTC.

The V and J genes are TRBV18 and TRBJ2-5; 10 bases agree with TRBD2. CDR3 size: 16 residues. Unmatched junction bases numbered 8, after V lost 3 bases and J lost 4 bases. The germline V gene encodes CDR1 KGHSH and CDR2 LQKENI. DNA of the CDR3: TGTGCCAGCTCACCGCTGGCTAGCGGGAGAGGAGAGACCCAGTACTTC. Its translation: CASSPLASGRGETQYF. Based on the CDR3 plus reference TRBV18 and TRBJ2-5, the full variable domain is NAGVMQNPRHLVRRRGQEARLRCSPMKGHSHVYWYRQLPEEGLKFMVYLQKENIIDESGMPKERFSAEFPKEGPSILRIQQVVRGDSAAYFCASSPLASGRGETQYFGPGTRLLVL.

The chain couples TRBV19 to TRBJ1-2; the D gene is possibly TRBD1 (5 bases). Trimming stripped 5 bases from V and 2 bases from J, with 12 bases between. The CDR3 length is 14 residues. Germline-derived CDR1 and CDR2 are LNHDA and SQIVND (reference sequence). The CDR3 coding sequence is TGTGCCAGTAGTCCGGAGACAGTAAACTATGGCTACACCTTC. It yields the protein CASSPETVNYGYTF.

The chain uses TRBV11-2 and TRBJ1-6; D ambiguous. The CDR3 extends over 12 amino acids. The V end lost 0 bases, the J end lost 15 bases, and 9 bases lay between the germline ends. The V gene's germline CDR1 is SGHAT and CDR2 FQNNGV. For the CDR3, the DNA is TGTGCCAGCAGCTTAGATCGAGAGTTCCTCCACTTT. Its protein is CASSLDREFLHF. Full variable domain (missing parts from reference TRBV11-2 and TRBJ1-6): EAGVAQSPRYKIIEKRQSVAFWCNPISGHATLYWYQQILGQGPKLLIQFQNNGVVDDSQLPKDRFSAERLKGVDSTLKIQPAKLEDSAVYLCASSLDREFLHFGNGTRLTVT.

This clone was recorded once. The chain combines TRBV4-1 with TRBJ1-1, with D unresolved. Trimming pared 0 bases from V and 8 bases from J, leaving 10 bases between. Germline CDR1 MGHRA, CDR2 YSYEKL. There are 13 residues in the CDR3. The CDR3 DNA reads TGCGCCAGCAGCCAAGATCCTTTTGCGGAAGCTTTCTTT. Protein: CASSQDPFAEAFF.

V gene TRBV9 combines with J gene TRBJ2-3; 13 positions match TRBD2. Germline trimming cut 4 bases from V and 2 bases from J; bases unmatched to any gene: 4. The CDR3 runs 16 residues. Germline V CDR1 and CDR2: SGDLS, YYNGEE. The chain's CDR3 is CASSFGTSGTTDTQYF. CDR3 sequence (DNA): TGTGCCAGCAGCTTTGGGACTAGCGGGACCACAGATACGCAGTATTTT.

The rearrangement links TRBV27 to TRBJ1-4; tentative D call: TRBD1 (5 bases). CDR1 and CDR2 (germline): MNHEY, SMNVEV (reference sequence). Between the trimmed V and J ends, which lost 0 bases and 8 bases, there was a span of 13 bases. The CDR3 consists of 15 residues. CDR3 region: CASSLSFMGQEKLFF. The CDR3 bases are TGTGCCAGCAGTTTATCGTTTATGGGGCAGGAAAAACTGTTTTTT.

The V call is TRBV5-1, the J call TRBJ1-1; D not certain. V lost 0 bases to trimming and J lost 0 bases, with 6 bases between them. Germline V gives CDR1 SGHRS, CDR2 YFSETQ. The CDR3 loop spans 14 amino acids. Written as DNA, the CDR3 is TGCGCCAGCAGCTTGGGCACAATGAACACTGAAGCTTTCTTT. This encodes CASSLGTMNTEAFF. Using reference TRBV5-1 and TRBJ1-1 for the parts outside the CDR3, the full variable domain is KAGVTQTPRYLIKTRGQQVTLSCSPISGHRSVSWYQQTPGQGLQFLFEYFSETQRNKGNFPGRFSGRQFSNSRSEMNVSTLELGDSALYLCASSLGTMNTEAFFGQGTRLTVV.

This clone came up many times. The chain links TRBV6-5 to TRBJ2-1; 7 bases fit TRBD2. The germline gives CDR1 MNHEY, CDR2 SVGAGI. Unmatched junction bases numbered 2, after V lost 2 bases and J lost 1 base. This CDR3 comprises 15 residues. The CDR3 nucleotides are TGTGCCAGCAGTTACGGCGGGAGTTCCTACAATGAGCAGTTCTTC. This translates into CASSYGGSSYNEQFF.

This sequence joins TRBV25-1 and TRBJ2-7; 7 nucleotides line up with TRBD2. This CDR3 is 12 amino acids long. J gave up 4 bases and V 5 bases, and 2 bases lay outside the gene matches. Germline V gene data show CDR1 as MGHDK and CDR2 as SYGVNS. The CDR3 loop is CASSSGGYEQYF. The CDR3 DNA sequence: TGTGCCAGCAGTTCGGGGGGATACGAGCAGTACTTC.

The genes are TRBV6-4 and TRBJ2-3; D perhaps matches TRBD2 (6 bases). Germline lookup yields CDR1 MRHNA and CDR2 SNTAGT. This CDR3 has 14 amino acids. Trimming cost V 2 bases and J 3 bases, with 9 bases left between them. DNA of the CDR3: TGTGCCAGCAGTGACGGCGCGGGGACAGATACGCAGTATTTT. As protein: CASSDGAGTDTQYF.

This clone was detected only once. The V gene is TRBV28, the J gene TRBJ1-5; D call uncertain. Trimming took 4 bases from V and 0 from J, leaving 10 bases between them. CDR1 is MDHEN, CDR2 SYDVKM, per germline. The CDR3 length is 15 residues. The CDR3 reads CASSSADNSNQPQHF. The CDR3 nucleotides read TGTGCCAGCAGTTCAGCGGATAATAGCAATCAGCCCCAGCATTTT.

V usage is TRBV30 and J usage is TRBJ1-6; no reliable D call. The V gene lost 3 bases and the J gene lost 4 bases, with 19 bases spanning the gap. This CDR3 spans 17 amino acids. Germline CDR1 is GTSNPN and CDR2 is SVGIG (reference sequence). CDR3 DNA: TGTGCCTGGAGGGGTGGGCAAATGGTACCTTATAATTCACCCCTCCACTTT. Its translation: CAWRGGQMVPYNSPLHF.

The rearrangement uses TRBV9 and TRBJ2-2; TRBD2 might be the D (6 bases). Trimming took 7 bases from V and 2 from J, leaving 15 bases between them. Germline V gene sequence: CDR1 SGDLS, CDR2 YYNGEE. This CDR3 has 15 amino acids. This CDR3 is CASGLWGENTGELFF. The CDR3 DNA sequence: TGTGCCAGCGGGCTTTGGGGGGAAAACACCGGGGAGCTGTTTTTT.

The CDR3 loop reads CATSKGQGGSPLHF. For the CDR3, the DNA is TGTGCCACCAGCAAGGGACAGGGGGGTTCACCCCTCCACTTT. The chain employs TRBV15 and TRBJ1-6; 11 bases fit TRBD1. Trimming cost V 4 bases and J 9 bases; bases outside gene matches: 2. Germline V gives CDR1 LNHNV, CDR2 YYDKDF (reference sequence). This CDR3 is 14 amino acids long.

This clone came up a few times. The V call is TRBV3-1 (or the pseudogene TRBV3-2), the J call TRBJ2-3; no clear D. V shed 3 bases and J shed 2 bases, with 6 bases lying between them. The CDR3 contains 13 residues. The V gene's germline CDR1 is LGHDT and CDR2 YNNKEL (reference sequence). The CDR3 here is CASSQTSTDTQYF. The DNA for the CDR3 is TGTGCCAGCAGCCAGACTTCCACAGATACGCAGTATTTT.

The CDR3 reads CASSYWAGTLNEQFF. CDR3 sequence (DNA): TGTGCCAGCAGTTACTGGGCAGGGACTCTCAATGAGCAGTTCTTC. This chain uses TRBV6-5 with TRBJ2-1; D perhaps matches TRBD2 (6 bases). Germline assignment: CDR1 MNHEY and CDR2 SVGAGI. Between the trimmed V and J ends, which lost 1 base and 6 bases, there was a span of 13 bases. The CDR3 extends over 15 amino acids.

The rearrangement uses TRBV7-2 and TRBJ1-6; D possibly corresponds to TRBD1 (5 bases). Germline CDR1 SGHTA, CDR2 FQGNSA. V was clipped by 6 bases and J by 7 bases, with 22 bases between them. CDR3 length equals 17 residues. DNA of the CDR3: TGTGCCAGCAGGAAAACATCCCCAGGGTTCGGAAATTCACCCCTCCACTTT. It translates to CASRKTSPGFGNSPLHF.

The rearrangement links TRBV2 to TRBJ2-1, with 10 bases matching TRBD2. The ends lost 4 bases at V and 8 bases at J; junction bases unmatched: 5. The CDR3 sequence is 14 residues long. Per germline, CDR1 SNHLY and CDR2 FYNNEI. CDR3 loop: CASSAASGSHEQFF. The CDR3 DNA reads as TGTGCCAGCAGTGCGGCTAGCGGGAGTCATGAGCAGTTCTTC.

This clone was seen once. This chain connects TRBV5-1 to TRBJ2-7; a possible D gene is TRBD2 (5 bases). Germline V gene lookup returns CDR1 SGHRS and CDR2 YFSETQ. The CDR3 consists of 15 residues. V shed 4 bases and J shed 2 bases, with 16 bases lying between them. CDR3 sequence reads: CASSDSRTGTYEQYF. The CDR3 DNA follows: TGCGCCAGCAGCGATTCTAGGACGGGAACCTACGAGCAGTACTTC.

The table lists this clone with a count of one. The V and J genes are TRBV19 and TRBJ2-4; D is undetermined. Trimming stripped 5 bases from V and 0 bases from J, with 11 bases between. Germline CDR1 and CDR2: LNHDA and SQIVND (reference sequence). The CDR3 loop spans 15 amino acids. As DNA, the CDR3 is TGTGCCAGTAGTCCGCAGAGACTAGCCAAAAACATTCAGTACTTC. Translation: CASSPQRLAKNIQYF.

The chain employs TRBV3-1 (or the pseudogene TRBV3-2) and TRBJ1-5, with TRBD1 matching 8 bases. Germline CDR1 and CDR2: LGHDT and YNNKEL (reference sequence). J was trimmed by 2 bases and V by 4 bases; bases with no gene match: 7. This CDR3 contains 16 residues. The CDR3 loop is CASSPQGGQGNQPQHF. The CDR3 region has the DNA TGTGCCAGCAGCCCTCAAGGGGGACAGGGCAATCAGCCCCAGCATTTT.

The V and J genes are TRBV28 and TRBJ2-1; the D gene is possibly TRBD1 (5 bases). V lost 3 bases, J lost 5 bases, and 14 bases lay in between. The germline V gene has CDR1 MDHEN and CDR2 SYDVKM. The CDR3 sequence is 15 residues long. CDR3 residues: CASSLSWGGNNEQFF. Written as DNA, the CDR3 is TGTGCCAGCAGTTTGAGCTGGGGCGGTAACAATGAGCAGTTCTTC. Drawing the rest from reference TRBV28 and TRBJ2-1, the complete variable domain is DVKVTQSSRYLVKRTGEKVFLECVQDMDHENMFWYRQDPGLGLRLIYFSYDVKMKEKGDIPEGYSVSREKKERFSLILESASTNQTSMYLCASSLSWGGNNEQFFGPGTRLTVL.

This clone was counted once. The J gene is TRBJ1-1, the V gene TRBV29-1; D possibly corresponds to TRBD1 (5 bases). Germline CDR1 reads SQVTM; CDR2 reads ANQGSEA. CDR3 length: 13 residues. Trimming pared 3 bases from V and 0 bases from J, leaving 8 bases between. The chain's CDR3 is CSVDSGVNTEAFF. In nucleotides, the CDR3 is TGCAGCGTTGATTCGGGGGTGAACACTGAAGCTTTCTTT.

This clone was found a few times. This rearrangement joins TRBV5-5 to TRBJ2-7; D may be TRBD1 (6 bases). CDR3 length equals 12 residues. Trimming shortened V by 2 bases and J by 6 bases, and 9 bases separated the two germline ends. CDR1 and CDR2 (germline): SGHKS, YYEKEE (reference sequence). The CDR3 protein is CASSLQGPEQYF. The CDR3 coding sequence is TGTGCCAGCAGCTTACAGGGTCCCGAGCAGTACTTC.

V gene TRBV19 combines with J gene TRBJ1-2, with D hard to call. The CDR3 totals 13 residues. Germline-derived CDR1 and CDR2 are LNHDA and SQIVND (reference sequence). V was pared by 10 bases and J by 3 bases, with 15 bases between. CDR3 coding DNA: TGTGCCACTACGAGAGGGCAGGACTATGGCTACACCTTC. Its protein is CATTRGQDYGYTF.